The 14 T cell receptor delta chains below all came from one sample that was sequenced in a study of gamma-delta chains in newborns, infants, children. TCRdb called clones from the reads again using CATT. The sample lists 2,500 or so delta-chain clones; 9% to 10% were seen once. Sequenced material: blood. These receptor sequences come from a child who was a newborn, infant or young child, either healthy, febrile or measles-vaccinated (not recorded which).

About this clone: The protein TCRdb gives is from a much larger clone and does not agree with this DNA's translation at residue 4, likely a read error; the protein shown here comes from the DNA. The chain links TRDV2 to TRDJ1; D may be TRDD2 or TRDD3 (5 bases each). The CDR3 consists of 15 residues. Germline-derived CDR1 and CDR2 are GEAIGNYY and EKD. The CDR3 nucleotides are TGTGCCTGTAACACTCTTCCCTCTGGGACCGATAAACTCATCTTT. Amino acid sequence: CACNTLPSGTDKLIF.

The sample holds a few counts of this clone. The rearrangement uses TRDV3 and TRDJ1; 12 bases line up with TRDD3. The CDR3 runs 20 residues. Germline V gives CDR1 TVYSNPD, CDR2 GDNSRS (reference sequence). Trimming cost V 3 bases and J 2 bases; bases outside gene matches: 22. CDR3 region: CAFPERRDGLGDTRTDKLIF. In DNA form, the CDR3 reads TGTGCCTTCCCAGAGAGAAGAGATGGGCTGGGGGATACGAGGACCGATAAACTCATCTTT.

The chain joins TRDV1 to TRDJ1; unclear D gene. The CDR3 runs 18 residues. Germline values: CDR1 TSWWSYY, CDR2 QGS. Trimming shortened V by 4 bases and J by 0 bases, and 21 bases separated the two germline ends. CDR3 sequence (DNA): TGTGCTCTTGGGGGGTCGATTGGGAAACAACCGTACACCGATAAACTCATCTTT. This sequence encodes CALGGSIGKQPYTDKLIF.

Note on this clone: This sample includes further DNA sequences coding for the same CDR3. V and J are TRDV2 and TRDJ3; D might be TRDD2 or TRDD3, each matching 5 bases. The CDR3 length is 18 residues. The germline gives CDR1 GEAIGNYY, CDR2 EKD. V lost 9 bases and J lost 0, with 20 bases in between. In nucleotides, the CDR3 is TGTGCCACCCTACCCCGGGGACCCCGCTCCTGGGACACCCGACAGATGTTTTTC. The encoded protein is CATLPRGPRSWDTRQMFF.

This clone was recorded a few times. This may arise from a read error, as a much more abundant clone is one base away. The chain carries TRDV1 and TRDJ1; the match to TRDD3 covers 11 bases. CDR3 length: 24 amino acids. CDR1 is TSWWSYY and CDR2 is QGS in the germline V gene. The junction had 25 bases not matched to a gene; V was cut back by 1 base and J by 0 bases. The CDR3 reads CALGEHLTWPSYTWGILHTDKLIF. As DNA, the CDR3 is TGTGCTCTTGGGGAACACCTTACATGGCCTTCCTACACCTGGGGGATACTACACACCGATAAACTCATCTTT.

This clone occurred a few times. The protein held in TCRdb is that of a much larger clone and does not match this DNA's translation at residue 5, likely because of a read error; the protein shown is translated from the DNA. The CDR3 DNA reads TGTGCCTGTGACACATCTACCCTCACCGATAAACTCATCTTT. This sequence encodes CACDTSTLTDKLIF. The J gene is TRDJ1, the V gene TRDV2, with unresolved D. Germline CDR1 and CDR2: GEAIGNYY and EKD. CDR3 length equals 14 residues. Trimming removed 1 base from V and 1 base from J, with 9 bases in between.

Concerning this clone: TCRdb lists a protein that is different at residue 5 from the translated DNA; the protein given here uses the DNA translation. Other nucleotide sequences in the sample specify the same CDR3. The rearrangement uses TRDV2 and TRDJ2, with 12 bases fitting TRDD3. This CDR3 is built from 16 residues. V trimming: 4 bases; J trimming: 3 bases; junction bases outside the gene matches: 5. Looked up from germline, CDR1 is GEAIGNYY and CDR2 is EKD. The CDR3 sequence is CACDTLGDTLTAQLFF. In nucleotides, the CDR3 is TGTGCCTGTGATACACTGGGGGATACTCTGACAGCACAACTCTTCTTT.

The chain couples TRDV2 to TRDJ3; D not resolved. V lost 9 bases to trimming and J lost 0 bases, with 17 bases between them. CDR3 length: 17 amino acids. The germline V gene encodes CDR1 GEAIGNYY and CDR2 EKD. The CDR3 here is CATGLTRSSWDTRQMFF. The DNA for the CDR3 is TGTGCCACCGGACTGACGAGAAGCTCCTGGGACACCCGACAGATGTTTTTC.

This clone is deemed large. Other DNA sequences in the same sample also yield this CDR3. V usage is TRDV2 and J usage is TRDJ3; 11 bases match TRDD3. The CDR3 is 17 amino acids. With V trimmed by 3 bases and J by 2 bases, 2 bases remained unmatched. From germline, CDR1 is GEAIGNYY and CDR2 EKD. In nucleotides, the CDR3 is TGTGCCTGTGACCTACTGGGGGATACCTGGGACACCCGACAGATGTTTTTC. As protein: CACDLLGDTWDTRQMFF.

This clone has a handful of counts. Given a much more abundant clone one base away, this may be a read error. The sample has other DNA sequences that encode this CDR3 too. The rearrangement uses TRDV2 and TRDJ3, with 11 bases that match TRDD3. This CDR3 region has 19 residues. Germline V gives CDR1 GEAIGNYY, CDR2 EKD. V shed 7 bases, J shed 0 bases, and the junction held 10 bases outside the gene matches. CDR3 region: CACDPLLGDSSWDTRQMFF. The CDR3 DNA follows: TGTGCCTGCGACCCTTTACTGGGGGATAGCTCCTGGGACACCCGACAGATGTTTTTC.

This clone was recorded a few times. This DNA translates differently at residue 8 from the TCRdb protein, which is that of a much larger clone; a read error is likely, and the protein shown is the DNA's own translation. The rearrangement links TRDV2 to TRDJ3; a possible D gene is TRDD3 (5 bases). CDR3 length equals 19 residues. The V end was cut by 3 bases, the J end by 0 bases, with 17 bases between. Germline V gene sequence: CDR1 GEAIGNYY, CDR2 EKD. As DNA, the CDR3 is TGTGCCTGTGACTATTTACTGGTGGATAGCTCCTGGGACACCCGACAGATGTTTTTC. Translation: CACDYLLVDSSWDTRQMFF.

Only a few counts were recorded for this clone. This may stem from a read error, because a much larger clone lies one nucleotide away. This sample includes further DNA sequences coding for the same CDR3. The rearrangement links TRDV2 to TRDJ3, with TRDD3 matching over 12 bases. V trimming: 7 bases; J trimming: 0 bases; junction bases outside the gene matches: 12. Per the germline V gene, CDR1 is GEAIGNYY and CDR2 is EKD. The CDR3 has 20 residues. This CDR3 reads CACDPVLGDTRSWDTRQMFF. CDR3 in DNA: TGTGCCTGCGACCCTGTACTGGGGGATACCCGCTCCTGGGACACCCGACAGATGTTTTTC.

This clone is judged medium-sized. The chain uses TRDV1 and TRDJ1; no reliable D call. The V end lost 1 base, the J end lost 0 bases, and 9 bases lay between the germline ends. The CDR3 runs to 15 residues. The germline CDR1 and CDR2 sequences are TSWWSYY and QGS. The CDR3 loop is CALGEHSPYTDKLIF. DNA of the CDR3: TGTGCTCTTGGGGAACATTCCCCGTACACCGATAAACTCATCTTT.

J is TRDJ1 and V is TRAV29/DV5, with TRDD3 matching 10 bases. This CDR3 contains 20 residues. J lost 0 bases, V lost 3 bases, and 20 bases had no gene match. Germline-derived CDR1 and CDR2 are NSMFDY and ISSIKDK. The chain's CDR3 is CAATKRDSLDWGINTDKLIF. CDR3 bases: TGTGCAGCAACTAAACGGGATTCCCTCGACTGGGGGATTAACACCGATAAACTCATCTTT. The full variable domain, with the rest looked up from reference TRAV29/DV5 and TRDJ1, is DQQVKQNSPSLSVQEGRISILNCDYTNSMFDYFLWYKKYPAEGPTFLISISSIKDKNEDGRFTVFLNKSAKHLSLHIVPSQPGDSAVYFCAATKRDSLDWGINTDKLIFGKGTRVTVEP.